Sequencing of this T cell receptor beta chain was carried out in a study of cytomegalovirus exposure and HLA in healthy donors. This CDR3 has 19 residues. Germline V gene lookup returns CDR1 MNHEY and CDR2 SMNVEV (reference sequence). Trimming cost V 5 bases and J 3 bases; bases outside gene matches: 19. The method was immunoSEQ multiplex PCR; TCRdb's version includes in-frame clones alone and lacks a portion of them. This table holds fewer than 200,000 clones, 80% to 90% found once. Material: PBMCs. This receptor was obtained from a woman aged 18-30 years in good health and CMV-seronegative. V usage is TRBV27 and J usage is TRBJ2-1, with 7 nucleotides matching TRBD1. CDR3: CASSPTRLSQGYDYNEQFF. The CDR3 coding sequence is TGTGCCAGCAGTCCTACGCGACTTTCACAGGGGTACGACTACAATGAGCAGTTCTTC.